Listed below are T cell receptor beta chains from one sample, sequenced in a study of T cell changes during pregnancy in multiple sclerosis. The table came from immunoSEQ multiplex PCR; TCRdb's copy has only in-frame clones and leaves some out. The sample lists approximately 23,000 clones, roughly nine tenths occurring once. The input for sequencing was CD4+ T cells from peripheral blood mononuclear cells, taken in the third trimester of pregnancy. The receptors derive from a female donor in good health, enrolled as a control in a pregnancy study. Both conserved end residues are part of each CDR3. The D gene is left open where the match is weak. Part of the rows lack a size; the others show once, few, many or a class for expanded clones.

once TRBJ2-3 TRBV4-2 - CASSQESLPRVDTQYF TGTGCCAGCAGCCAAGAGTCTCTTCCTCGGGTAGATACGCAGTATTTT
- TRBJ1-1 TRBV6-5 TRBD1 CASTPGGRAEAFF TGTGCCAGCACCCCAGGGGGCCGGGCTGAAGCTTTCTTT
- TRBJ2-7 TRBV29-1 - CSVEAGQGVRSEQYF TGCAGCGTTGAAGCCGGCCAGGGTGTTCGAAGCGAGCAGTACTTC
- TRBJ1-5 TRBV7-8 TRBD1 CASSTGTGHQPQHF TGTGCCAGCAGCACCGGGACAGGTCATCAGCCCCAGCATTTT
- TRBJ2-2 TRBV11-2 TRBD2 CASSLGLAGGTGELFF TGTGCCAGCAGCTTAGGACTAGCGGGAGGGACCGGGGAGCTGTTTTTT
- TRBJ1-4 TRBV4-1 - CASSHPPLTREKLFF TGCGCCAGCAGCCACCCCCCTCTGACGAGGGAAAAACTGTTTTTT
- TRBJ2-1 TRBV6-1 TRBD2 CASSELAGGAEQFF TGTGCCAGCAGTGAACTAGCGGGGGGGGCGGAGCAGTTCTTC
- TRBJ1-5 TRBV10-3 - CAISESGAQPQHF TGTGCCATCAGTGAGAGTGGTGCGCAGCCCCAGCATTTT
- TRBJ1-5 TRBV6-6 - CASSYGGTQPQHF TGTGCCAGCAGTTACGGGGGGACTCAGCCCCAGCATTTT
- TRBJ2-7 TRBV9 - CASSTGTSYEQYF TGTGCCAGCAGCACAGGGACCTCCTACGAGCAGTACTTC
- TRBJ2-5 TRBV4-2 - CASSPSAGPTYGTQYF TGTGCCAGCAGCCCCTCGGCGGGACCCACTTATGGGACCCAGTACTTC
- TRBJ1-2 TRBV7-9 TRBD1 CASSPSTGRGYGYTF TGTGCCAGCAGCCCTTCGACAGGGCGCGGCTATGGCTACACCTTC
- TRBJ1-6 TRBV7-2 - CASSLTGETGNNSPLHF TGTGCCAGCAGCTTAACCGGCGAGACAGGCAATAATTCACCCCTCCACTTT
- TRBJ2-3 TRBV7-9 TRBD2 CASRPRRGGSDTQYF TGTGCCAGCAGACCCCGTAGGGGAGGGTCAGATACGCAGTATTTT
- TRBJ1-5 TRBV6-6 - CASKSPQGGGQPQHF TGTGCCAGCAAGTCCCCACAGGGCGGGGGTCAGCCCCAGCATTTT
- TRBJ2-2 TRBV7-2 TRBD2 CASSFEGLAAANTGELFF TGTGCCAGCAGCTTTGAAGGACTAGCGGCGGCGAACACCGGGGAGCTGTTTTTT
- TRBJ1-3 TRBV25-1 - CASSEWGSSNTIYF TGTGCCAGCAGTGAATGGGGCTCCTCGAACACCATATATTTT
- TRBJ2-2 TRBV5-4 - CASSSAADPTGELFF TGTGCCAGCAGCAGCGCAGCGGACCCCACCGGGGAGCTGTTTTTT
- TRBJ2-5 TRBV7-3 TRBD2 CASSSGLAGGPRETQYF TGTGCCAGCAGCTCCGGACTAGCGGGGGGGCCGAGGGAGACCCAGTACTTC
few TRBJ2-7 TRBV19 TRBD2 CASSIEAGATVSEQYF TGTGCCAGTAGTATCGAAGCGGGGGCAACAGTAAGCGAGCAGTACTTC
- TRBJ2-3 TRBV10-3 TRBD1 CAITLTGDTDTQYF TGTGCCATCACCCTGACAGGGGATACAGATACGCAGTATTTT
- TRBJ1-4 TRBV10-3 TRBD1 CAISVGQGEKLFF TGTGCCATCAGTGTAGGACAGGGAGAAAAACTGTTTTTT
- TRBJ1-2 TRBV10-3 - CAISEYRVSNYGYTF TGTGCCATCAGTGAATACAGGGTTTCTAACTATGGCTACACCTTC
- TRBJ2-5 TRBV27 TRBD1 CASSLGQGAETQYF TGTGCCAGCAGTTTAGGGCAGGGGGCGGAGACCCAGTACTTC
- TRBJ2-7 TRBV5-1 - CASSLRGPVDEQYF TGCGCCAGCAGCCTGCGGGGGCCGGTGGACGAGCAGTACTTC
- TRBJ2-3 TRBV19 - CASSIPGHTDTQYF TGTGCCAGTAGTATTCCCGGACACACAGATACGCAGTATTTT
- TRBJ2-7 TRBV6-5 - CASRAPAGGYEQYF TGTGCCAGCAGGGCCCCAGCAGGGGGGTACGAGCAGTACTTC
- TRBJ2-1 TRBV9 TRBD2 CASSGPGGSSYNEQFF TGTGCCAGCAGCGGCCCCGGGGGGAGCTCCTACAATGAGCAGTTCTTC
- TRBJ2-7 TRBV5-6 - CASSSTGIYEQYF TGTGCCAGCAGTTCTACAGGGATCTACGAGCAGTACTTC
- TRBJ2-1 TRBV10-1 TRBD1 CASRDSGDHEQFF TGCGCCAGCCGGGACAGCGGAGACCATGAGCAGTTCTTC
- TRBJ2-1 TRBV5-1 - CASSLEGRGFEQFF TGCGCCAGCAGCTTGGAGGGGCGGGGCTTTGAGCAGTTCTTC